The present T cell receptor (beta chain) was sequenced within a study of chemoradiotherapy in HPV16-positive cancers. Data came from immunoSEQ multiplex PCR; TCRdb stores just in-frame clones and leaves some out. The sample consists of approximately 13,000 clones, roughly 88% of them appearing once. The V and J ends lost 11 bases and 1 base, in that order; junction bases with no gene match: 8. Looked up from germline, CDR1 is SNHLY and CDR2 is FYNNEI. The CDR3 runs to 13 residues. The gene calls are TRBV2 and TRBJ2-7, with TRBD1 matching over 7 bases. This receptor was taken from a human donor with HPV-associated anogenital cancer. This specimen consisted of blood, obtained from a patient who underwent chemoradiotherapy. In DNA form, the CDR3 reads TGTGCCGTCACCGGGACAGATTCCTACGAGCAGTACTTC. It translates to CAVTGTDSYEQYF.